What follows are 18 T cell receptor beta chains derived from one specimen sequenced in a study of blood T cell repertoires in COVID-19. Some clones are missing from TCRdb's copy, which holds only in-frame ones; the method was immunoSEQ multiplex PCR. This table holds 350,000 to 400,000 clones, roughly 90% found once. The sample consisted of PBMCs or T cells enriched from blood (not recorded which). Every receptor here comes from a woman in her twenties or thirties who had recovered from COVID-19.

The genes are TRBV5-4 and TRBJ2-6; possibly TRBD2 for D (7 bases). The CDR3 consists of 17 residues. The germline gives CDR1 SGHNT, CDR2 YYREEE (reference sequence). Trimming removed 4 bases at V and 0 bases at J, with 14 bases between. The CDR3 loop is CASSGRDTSSGANVLTF. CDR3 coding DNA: TGTGCCAGCAGCGGGAGGGACACCAGCTCTGGGGCCAACGTCCTGACTTTC.

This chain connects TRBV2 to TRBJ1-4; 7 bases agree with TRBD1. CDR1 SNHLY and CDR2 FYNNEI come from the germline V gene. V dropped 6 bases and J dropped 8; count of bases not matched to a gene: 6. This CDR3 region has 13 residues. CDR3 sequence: CASRGQFSEKLFF. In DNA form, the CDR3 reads TGTGCCAGCAGGGGACAGTTCTCCGAAAAACTGTTTTTT.

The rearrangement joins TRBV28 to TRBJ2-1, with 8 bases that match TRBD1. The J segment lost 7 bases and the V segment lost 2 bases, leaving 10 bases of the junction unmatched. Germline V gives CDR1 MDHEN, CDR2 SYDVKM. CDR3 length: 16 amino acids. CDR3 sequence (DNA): TGTGCCAGCAGTTTAGGCCCGCAGGGGGCAAGAAATGAGCAGTTCTTC. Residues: CASSLGPQGARNEQFF.

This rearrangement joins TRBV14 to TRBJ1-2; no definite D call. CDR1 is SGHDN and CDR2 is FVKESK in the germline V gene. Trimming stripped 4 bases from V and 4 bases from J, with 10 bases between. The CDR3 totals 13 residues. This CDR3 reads CASSPRFIYGYTF. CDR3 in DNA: TGTGCCAGCAGCCCCCGGTTCATCTATGGCTACACCTTC.

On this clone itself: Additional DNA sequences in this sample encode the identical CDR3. CDR3 sequence reads: CASSPPGLSYNEQFF. The CDR3 DNA sequence: TGTGCCAGCTCACCACCGGGCCTCTCCTACAATGAGCAGTTCTTC. The chain uses TRBV18 and TRBJ2-1; D gene uncertain. The germline V gene encodes CDR1 KGHSH and CDR2 LQKENI. The CDR3 has 15 residues. Trimming took 0 bases from V and 0 from J, leaving 6 bases between them.

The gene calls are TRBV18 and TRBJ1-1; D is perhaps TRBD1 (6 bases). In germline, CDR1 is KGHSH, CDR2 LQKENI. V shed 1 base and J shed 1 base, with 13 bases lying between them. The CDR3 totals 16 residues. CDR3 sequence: CASSPRRGATNTEAFF. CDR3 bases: TGTGCCAGCTCACCACGTCGGGGGGCGACGAACACTGAAGCTTTCTTT.

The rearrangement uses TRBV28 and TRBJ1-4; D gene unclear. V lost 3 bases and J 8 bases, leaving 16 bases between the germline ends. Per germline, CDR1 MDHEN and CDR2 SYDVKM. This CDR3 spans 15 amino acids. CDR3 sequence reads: CASSFNNQIHEKLFF. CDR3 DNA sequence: TGTGCCAGCAGTTTTAACAACCAGATTCACGAAAAACTGTTTTTT.

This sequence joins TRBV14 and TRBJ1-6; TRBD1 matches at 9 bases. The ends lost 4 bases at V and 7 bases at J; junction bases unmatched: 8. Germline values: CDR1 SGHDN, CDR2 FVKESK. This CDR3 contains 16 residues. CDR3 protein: CASSRLSGQGNSPLHF. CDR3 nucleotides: TGTGCCAGCAGCCGCTTATCAGGACAGGGGAATTCACCCCTCCACTTT.

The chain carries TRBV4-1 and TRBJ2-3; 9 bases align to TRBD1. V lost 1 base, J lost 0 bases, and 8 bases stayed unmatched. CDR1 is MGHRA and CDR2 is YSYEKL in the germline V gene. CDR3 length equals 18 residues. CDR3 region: CASSQGGDRVTSTDTQYF. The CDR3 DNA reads TGCGCCAGCAGCCAAGGCGGGGACAGGGTTACTAGCACAGATACGCAGTATTTT.

CDR3 amino acids: CASSLSGVRGYTF. In DNA form, the CDR3 reads TGTGCCAGCAGCTTGTCAGGTGTCCGGGGCTACACCTTC. This chain links TRBV5-6 with TRBJ1-2; D uncertain. The V and J ends lost 1 base and 8 bases respectively, with 12 bases between them. Germline CDR1 reads SGHDT; CDR2 reads YYEEEE. There are 13 residues in the CDR3.

CDR3 sequence reads: CASSATGNYKAAFF. In nucleotides, the CDR3 is TGTGCCAGCAGCGCCACAGGGAATTACAAGGCAGCTTTCTTT. V gene TRBV2 combines with J gene TRBJ1-1; D perhaps matches TRBD1 (6 bases). CDR1 and CDR2 from the germline V gene are SNHLY and FYNNEI. Deletions cut 6 bases from V and 10 bases from J, with 21 bases between. The CDR3 is 14 amino acids.

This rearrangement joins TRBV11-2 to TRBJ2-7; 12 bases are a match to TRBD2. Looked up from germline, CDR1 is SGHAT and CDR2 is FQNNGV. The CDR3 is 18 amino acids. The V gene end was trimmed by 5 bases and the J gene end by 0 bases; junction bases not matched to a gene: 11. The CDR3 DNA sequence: TGTGCCAGCAGCCGTCGGACTAGCGGGGCCGCCAACTCCTACGAGCAGTACTTC. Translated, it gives CASSRRTSGAANSYEQYF.

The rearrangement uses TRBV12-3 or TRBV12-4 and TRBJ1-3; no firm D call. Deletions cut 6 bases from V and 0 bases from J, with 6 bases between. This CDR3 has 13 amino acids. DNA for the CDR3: TGTGCCAGCAGGAGTGCCTCTGGAAACACCATATATTTT. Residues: CASRSASGNTIYF.

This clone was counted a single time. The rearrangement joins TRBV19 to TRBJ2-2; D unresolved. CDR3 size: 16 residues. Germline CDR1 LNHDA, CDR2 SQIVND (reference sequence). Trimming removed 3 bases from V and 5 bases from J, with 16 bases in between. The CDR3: CASSMYGSGLTGELFF. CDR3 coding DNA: TGTGCCAGTAGTATGTATGGATCAGGTTTAACCGGGGAGCTGTTTTTT.

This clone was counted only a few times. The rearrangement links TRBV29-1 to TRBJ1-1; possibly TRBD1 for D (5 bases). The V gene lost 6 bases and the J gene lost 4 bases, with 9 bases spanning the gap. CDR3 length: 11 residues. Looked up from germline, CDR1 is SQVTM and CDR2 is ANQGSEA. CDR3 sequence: CSVGGVTEAFF. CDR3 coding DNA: TGCAGCGTGGGGGGTGTCACTGAAGCTTTCTTT.

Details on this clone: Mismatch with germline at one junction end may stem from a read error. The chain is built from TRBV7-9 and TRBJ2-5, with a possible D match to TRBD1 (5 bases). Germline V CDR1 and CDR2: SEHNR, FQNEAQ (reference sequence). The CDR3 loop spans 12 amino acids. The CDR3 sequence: CASSSSDTQSHF. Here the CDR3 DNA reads TGTGCCAGCAGCTCATCGGACACCCAAAGCCACTTC.

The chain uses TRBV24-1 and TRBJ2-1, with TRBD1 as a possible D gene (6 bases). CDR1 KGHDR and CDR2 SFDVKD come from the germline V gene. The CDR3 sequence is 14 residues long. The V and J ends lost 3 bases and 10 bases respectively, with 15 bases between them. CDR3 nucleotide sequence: TGTGCCACCAGTGATACCCTCGGACAGCCCGAGCAGTTCTTC. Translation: CATSDTLGQPEQFF.

This chain's CDR3 is CASSIPRAEGNTEAFF. CDR3 sequence (DNA): TGTGCCAGCAGTATACCGCGGGCCGAGGGGAACACTGAAGCTTTCTTT. The chain joins TRBV28 to TRBJ1-1, with D hard to call. CDR1 is MDHEN, CDR2 SYDVKM, per germline. Trimming took off 5 bases at V and 1 base at J, with 17 bases between the two ends. CDR3 length: 16 amino acids. The full variable domain, rest sourced from reference TRBV28 and TRBJ1-1, is DVKVTQSSRYLVKRTGEKVFLECVQDMDHENMFWYRQDPGLGLRLIYFSYDVKMKEKGDIPEGYSVSREKKERFSLILESASTNQTSMYLCASSIPRAEGNTEAFFGQGTRLTVV.